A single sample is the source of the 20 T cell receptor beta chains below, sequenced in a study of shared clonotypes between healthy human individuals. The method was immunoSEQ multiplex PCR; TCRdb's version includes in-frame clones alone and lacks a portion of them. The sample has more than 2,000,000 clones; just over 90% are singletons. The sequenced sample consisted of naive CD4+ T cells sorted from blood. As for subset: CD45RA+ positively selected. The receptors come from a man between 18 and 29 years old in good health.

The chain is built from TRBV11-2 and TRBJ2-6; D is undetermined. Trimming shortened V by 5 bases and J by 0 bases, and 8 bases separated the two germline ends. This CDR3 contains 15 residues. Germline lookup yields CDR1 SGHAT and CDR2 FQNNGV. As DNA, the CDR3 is TGTGCCAGCAGCCCCCGCGGCTCTGGGGCCAACGTCCTGACTTTC. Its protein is CASSPRGSGANVLTF. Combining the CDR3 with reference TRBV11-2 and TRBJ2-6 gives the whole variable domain EAGVAQSPRYKIIEKRQSVAFWCNPISGHATLYWYQQILGQGPKLLIQFQNNGVVDDSQLPKDRFSAERLKGVDSTLKIQPAKLEDSAVYLCASSPRGSGANVLTFGAGSRLTVL.

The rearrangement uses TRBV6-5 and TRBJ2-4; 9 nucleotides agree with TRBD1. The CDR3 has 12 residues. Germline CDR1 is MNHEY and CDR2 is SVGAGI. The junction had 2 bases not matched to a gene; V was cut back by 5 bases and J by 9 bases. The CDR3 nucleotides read TGTGCCAGCAGTCGGGACAGGGCCATTCAGTACTTC. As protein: CASSRDRAIQYF.

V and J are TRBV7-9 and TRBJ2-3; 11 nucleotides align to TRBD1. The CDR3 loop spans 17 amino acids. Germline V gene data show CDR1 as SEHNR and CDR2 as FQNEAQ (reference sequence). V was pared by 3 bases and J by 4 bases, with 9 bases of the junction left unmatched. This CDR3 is CASSFVGTGGKADTQYF. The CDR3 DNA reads TGTGCCAGCAGCTTCGTCGGGACAGGGGGAAAGGCAGATACGCAGTATTTT.

CDR3 region: CASSTSLAGGQETQYF. The CDR3, as DNA: TGCGCCAGCAGCACATCACTAGCGGGGGGTCAAGAGACCCAGTACTTC. The rearrangement uses TRBV5-1 and TRBJ2-5; 12 bases match TRBD2. The length of the CDR3 is 16 residues. The ends lost 4 bases at V and 2 bases at J; junction bases unmatched: 6. Germline V gives CDR1 SGHRS, CDR2 YFSETQ.

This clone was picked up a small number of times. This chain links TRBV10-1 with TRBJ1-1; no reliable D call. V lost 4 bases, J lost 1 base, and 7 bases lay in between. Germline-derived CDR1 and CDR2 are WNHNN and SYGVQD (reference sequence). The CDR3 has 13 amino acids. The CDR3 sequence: CASSVSGNTEAFF. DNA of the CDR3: TGCGCCAGCAGTGTATCGGGGAACACTGAAGCTTTCTTT.

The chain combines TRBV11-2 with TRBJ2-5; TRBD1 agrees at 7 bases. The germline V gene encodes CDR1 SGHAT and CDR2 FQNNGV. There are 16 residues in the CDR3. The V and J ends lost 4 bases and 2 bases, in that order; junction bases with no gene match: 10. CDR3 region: CASSSLTGTKQETQYF. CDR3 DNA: TGTGCCAGCAGCTCCCTGACAGGGACAAAACAAGAGACCCAGTACTTC.

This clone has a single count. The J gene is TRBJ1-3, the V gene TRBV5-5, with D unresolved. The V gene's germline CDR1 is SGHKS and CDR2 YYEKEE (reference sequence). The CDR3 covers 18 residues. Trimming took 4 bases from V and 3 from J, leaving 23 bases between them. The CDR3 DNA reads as TGTGCCAGCAGCCCATCTGCTATAGGCTCTCTAGGTGGAAACACCATATATTTT. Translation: CASSPSAIGSLGGNTIYF. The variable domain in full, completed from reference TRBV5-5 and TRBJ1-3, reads DAGVTQSPTHLIKTRGQQVTLRCSPISGHKSVSWYQQVLGQGPQFIFQYYEKEERGRGNFPDRFSARQFPNYSSELNVNALLLGDSALYLCASSPSAIGSLGGNTIYFGEGSWLTVV.

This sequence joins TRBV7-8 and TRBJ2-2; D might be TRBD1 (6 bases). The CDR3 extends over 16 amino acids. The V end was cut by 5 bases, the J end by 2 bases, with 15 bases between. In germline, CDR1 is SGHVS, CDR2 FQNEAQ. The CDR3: CASSASGVTNTGELFF. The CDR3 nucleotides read TGTGCCAGCAGCGCGTCAGGGGTGACAAACACCGGGGAGCTGTTTTTT.

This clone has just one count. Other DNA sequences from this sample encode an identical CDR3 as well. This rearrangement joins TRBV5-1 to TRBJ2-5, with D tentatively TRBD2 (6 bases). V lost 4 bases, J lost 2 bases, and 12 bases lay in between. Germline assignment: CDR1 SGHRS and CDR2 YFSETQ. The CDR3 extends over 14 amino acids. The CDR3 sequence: CASSPTGVQETQYF. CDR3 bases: TGCGCCAGCAGCCCTACGGGGGTTCAAGAGACCCAGTACTTC. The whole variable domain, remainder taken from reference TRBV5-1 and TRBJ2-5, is KAGVTQTPRYLIKTRGQQVTLSCSPISGHRSVSWYQQTPGQGLQFLFEYFSETQRNKGNFPGRFSGRQFSNSRSEMNVSTLELGDSALYLCASSPTGVQETQYFGPGTRLLVL.

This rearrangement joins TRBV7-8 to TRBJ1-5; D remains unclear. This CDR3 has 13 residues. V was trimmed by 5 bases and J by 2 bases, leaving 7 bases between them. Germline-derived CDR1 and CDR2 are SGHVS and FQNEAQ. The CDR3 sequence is CASSQLGNQPQHF. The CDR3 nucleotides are TGTGCCAGCAGCCAATTGGGCAATCAGCCCCAGCATTTT.

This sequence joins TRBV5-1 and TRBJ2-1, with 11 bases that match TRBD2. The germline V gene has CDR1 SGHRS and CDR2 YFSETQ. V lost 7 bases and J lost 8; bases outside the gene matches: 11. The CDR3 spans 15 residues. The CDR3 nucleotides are TGCGCCAGCTTCGATCTAGCGGGGGGCCCGGATGAGCAGTTCTTC. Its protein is CASFDLAGGPDEQFF. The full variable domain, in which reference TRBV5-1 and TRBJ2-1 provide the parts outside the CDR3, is KAGVTQTPRYLIKTRGQQVTLSCSPISGHRSVSWYQQTPGQGLQFLFEYFSETQRNKGNFPGRFSGRQFSNSRSEMNVSTLELGDSALYLCASFDLAGGPDEQFFGPGTRLTVL.

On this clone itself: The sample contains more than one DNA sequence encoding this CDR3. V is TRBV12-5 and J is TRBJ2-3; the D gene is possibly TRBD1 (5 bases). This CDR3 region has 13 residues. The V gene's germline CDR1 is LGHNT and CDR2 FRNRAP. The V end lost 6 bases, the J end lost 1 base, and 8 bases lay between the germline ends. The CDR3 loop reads CASGMTGTDTQYF. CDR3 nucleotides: TGTGCTAGTGGAATGACAGGCACAGATACGCAGTATTTT.

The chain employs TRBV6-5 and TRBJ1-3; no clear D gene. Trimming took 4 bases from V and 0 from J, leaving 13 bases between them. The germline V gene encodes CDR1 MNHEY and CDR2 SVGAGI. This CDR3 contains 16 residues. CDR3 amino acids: CASSSANRDSGNTIYF. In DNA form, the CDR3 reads TGTGCCAGCAGTTCCGCAAACCGGGACTCTGGAAACACCATATATTTT.

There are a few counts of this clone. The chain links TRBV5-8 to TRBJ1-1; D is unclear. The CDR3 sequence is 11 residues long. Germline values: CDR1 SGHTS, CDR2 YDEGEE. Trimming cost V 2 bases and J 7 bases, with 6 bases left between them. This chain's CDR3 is CASSLKIEAFF. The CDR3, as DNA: TGTGCCAGCAGCTTAAAAATTGAAGCTTTCTTT.

The CDR3 sequence is CASSIGQGPYNSPLHF. The CDR3 DNA follows: TGTGCCAGTAGTATCGGACAGGGGCCGTACAATTCACCCCTCCACTTT. The V gene is TRBV19, the J gene TRBJ1-6; TRBD1 agrees at 9 bases. Germline assignment: CDR1 LNHDA and CDR2 SQIVND (reference sequence). V lost 3 bases and J lost 7; bases outside the gene matches: 7. This CDR3 has 16 residues.

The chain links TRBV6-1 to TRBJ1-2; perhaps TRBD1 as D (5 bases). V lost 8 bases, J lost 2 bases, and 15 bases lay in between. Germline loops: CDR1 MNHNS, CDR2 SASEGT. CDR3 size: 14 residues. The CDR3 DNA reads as TGTGCCAGCGTCCCCCGGGGGTTAAACTATGGCTACACCTTC. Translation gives CASVPRGLNYGYTF.

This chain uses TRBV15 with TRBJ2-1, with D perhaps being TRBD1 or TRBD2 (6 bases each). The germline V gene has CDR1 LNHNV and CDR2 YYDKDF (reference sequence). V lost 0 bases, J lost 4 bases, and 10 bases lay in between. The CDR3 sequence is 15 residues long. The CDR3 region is CATSRDKGGYNEQFF. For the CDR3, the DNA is TGTGCCACCAGCAGAGATAAGGGGGGTTACAATGAGCAGTTCTTC.

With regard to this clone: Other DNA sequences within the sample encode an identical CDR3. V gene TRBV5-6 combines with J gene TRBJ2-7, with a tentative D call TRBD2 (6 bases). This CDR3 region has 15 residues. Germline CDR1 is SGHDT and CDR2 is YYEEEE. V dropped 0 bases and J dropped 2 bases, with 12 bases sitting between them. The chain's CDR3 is CASSLGGGLTYEQYF. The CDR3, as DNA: TGTGCCAGCAGCTTGGGTGGAGGACTAACCTACGAGCAGTACTTC.

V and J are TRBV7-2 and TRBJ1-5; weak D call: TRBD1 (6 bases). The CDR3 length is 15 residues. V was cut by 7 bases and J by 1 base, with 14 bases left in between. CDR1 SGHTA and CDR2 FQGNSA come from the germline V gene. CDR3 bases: TGTGCCAGCAACGGGGGGGCAGGGAGCAATCAGCCCCAGCATTTT. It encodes CASNGGAGSNQPQHF.

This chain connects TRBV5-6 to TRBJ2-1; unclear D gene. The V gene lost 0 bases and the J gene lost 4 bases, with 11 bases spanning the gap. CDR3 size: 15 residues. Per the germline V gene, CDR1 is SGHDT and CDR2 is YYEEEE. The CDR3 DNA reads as TGTGCCAGCAGCTTGGTGTCAGGCGCATACAATGAGCAGTTCTTC. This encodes CASSLVSGAYNEQFF. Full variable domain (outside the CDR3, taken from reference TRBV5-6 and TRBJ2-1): DAGVTQSPTHLIKTRGQQVTLRCSPKSGHDTVSWYQQALGQGPQFIFQYYEEEERQRGNFPDRFSGHQFPNYSSELNVNALLLGDSALYLCASSLVSGAYNEQFFGPGTRLTVL.